This passage covers 2 T cell receptor beta chains from one sample sequenced in a study of siplizumab effects on memory and regulatory T cells. Generated by immunoSEQ multiplex PCR, the TCRdb table keeps only in-frame clones and is missing some. The sample yields about 87,000 clones, about 87% seen once. Sequenced sample: CD4+ T cells sorted from blood. The receptor source for this set is a human donor in good health.

The chain has TRBV5-4 and TRBJ2-6; D gene unclear. The CDR3 consists of 13 residues. V dropped 3 bases and J dropped 2 bases, with 3 bases sitting between them. CDR1 SGHNT and CDR2 YYREEE come from the germline V gene (reference sequence). CDR3 residues: CASSSAGANVLTF. CDR3 sequence (DNA): TGTGCCAGCAGCTCCGCTGGGGCCAACGTCCTGACTTTC. The full variable domain, its missing parts supplied by reference TRBV5-4 and TRBJ2-6, is ETGVTQSPTHLIKTRGQQVTLRCSSQSGHNTVSWYQQALGQGPQFIFQYYREEENGRGNFPPRFSGLQFPNYSSELNVNALELDDSALYLCASSSAGANVLTFGAGSRLTVL.

The chain recombines TRBV20-1 with TRBJ2-1; no definite D call. The CDR3 spans 11 residues. CDR1 and CDR2 (germline): DFQATT, SNEGSKA (reference sequence). The CDR3 DNA reads TGCAGGGCGAGCTCCTACAATGAGCAGTTCTTC. This translates into CRASSYNEQFF.